The sequence of this T cell receptor beta chain was determined in a study of STAT5B mutations in CD4+ large granular lymphocyte leukemia. V lost 2 bases and J lost 4, with 8 bases in between. Germline CDR1 reads WSHSY; CDR2 reads SAAADI. This CDR3 has 13 amino acids. As concerns this clone: Its antigen is undetermined.

This was a survey-level run. Using immunoSEQ multiplex PCR, the repertoire was profiled, and TCRdb retains in-frame clones only, with some absent. Among 30,000 to 35,000 clones, approximately 71% were seen once, and the ten largest hold 1.5% to 2%. Study outcomes and limitations: Main leukemic clonotypes were patient-specific, but about 25% appeared at low frequency elsewhere. The CD4+ versus CD8+ T-LGLL clonality difference may reflect limited sample size. Compared with healthy controls (2/35), patient top clones favored TRBV06 (8/27).

The J gene is TRBJ1-2, the V gene TRBV10-2; D is uncertain. Sequencing used CD4+ T cells from blood buffy coats. The sequence was obtained from a human donor in good health. CDR3 nucleotides: TGCGCCAGCAGTGAGGGGGATGCCTATGGCTACACCTTC. It is translated as CASSEGDAYGYTF.